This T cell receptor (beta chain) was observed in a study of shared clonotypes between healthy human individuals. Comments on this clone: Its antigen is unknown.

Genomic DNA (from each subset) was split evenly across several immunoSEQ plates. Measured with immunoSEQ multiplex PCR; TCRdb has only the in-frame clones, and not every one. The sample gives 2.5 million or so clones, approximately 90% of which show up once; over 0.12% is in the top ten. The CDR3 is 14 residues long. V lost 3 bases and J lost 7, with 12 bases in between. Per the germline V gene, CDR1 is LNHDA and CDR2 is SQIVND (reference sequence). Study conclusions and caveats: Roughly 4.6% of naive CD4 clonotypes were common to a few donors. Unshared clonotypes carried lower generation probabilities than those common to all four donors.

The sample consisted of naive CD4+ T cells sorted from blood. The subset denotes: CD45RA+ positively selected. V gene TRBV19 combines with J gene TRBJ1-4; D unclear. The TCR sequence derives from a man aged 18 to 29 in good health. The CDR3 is CASSIVSPSEKLFF. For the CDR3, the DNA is TGTGCCAGTAGTATCGTCAGCCCTTCTGAAAAACTGTTTTTT.